This T cell receptor (beta chain) came from a study of shared clonotypes between healthy human individuals. Study at large: Every donor yielded three CD4 naive, three CD4 memory, two CD8 naive and one CD8 memory plate.

Study-wide results and limits: Clonotypes which were not shared had lower generation probabilities than clonotypes that all four donors shared. Naive subsets typically showed greater estimated richness than memory subsets.

Of note for this clone: The antigen remains undetermined.

It was into CD45RA+ naive and CD45RA-negative memory subsets that the CD4+ cells were split. Sequencing was performed with immunoSEQ multiplex PCR; in TCRdb, only in-frame clones are kept and a portion is missing. This table holds about 2.4 million clones, over 85% found once. Material for sequencing was naive CD4+ T cells from PBMCs. Noted subset: CD45RA+ positively selected. The receptor was isolated from a man younger than 30 in good health. Some clones in this sample may be carry-over from other donors' samples.

The DNA for the CDR3 is TGTGCCAGCAGCTTGTACGGGGTAACCTACGAGCAGTACTTC. Its protein is CASSLYGVTYEQYF. The gene calls are TRBV7-2 and TRBJ2-7, with D possibly being TRBD2 (5 bases). The CDR3 sequence is 14 residues long. V shed 3 bases and J shed 2 bases, with 11 bases lying between them. CDR1 is SGHTA, CDR2 FQGNSA, per germline.